Following are 27 T cell receptor beta chains from one sample sequenced in a study of cytomegalovirus exposure and HLA in healthy donors. PCR primers comprised 60 Vbeta and 13 Jbeta primers. TCRdb's copy holds only in-frame clones and misses some; the assay was immunoSEQ multiplex PCR. Among under 150,000 clones listed, approximately 80% were seen once. Sequenced input: PBMCs. The source is a man between 18 and 35 years old in good health and CMV-seronegative.

V gene TRBV5-6 combines with J gene TRBJ1-1; possible D gene TRBD1, 5 bases. Trimming cost V 4 bases and J 4 bases, with 17 bases left between them. The CDR3 contains 15 residues. CDR1 and CDR2 from the germline V gene are SGHDT and YYEEEE. CDR3 residues: CASSPGGNRGTEAFF. The CDR3 DNA reads as TGTGCCAGCAGCCCTGGGGGGAATCGGGGCACTGAAGCTTTCTTT. The entire variable domain, with the rest obtained from reference TRBV5-6 and TRBJ1-1, is as follows: DAGVTQSPTHLIKTRGQQVTLRCSPKSGHDTVSWYQQALGQGPQFIFQYYEEEERQRGNFPDRFSGHQFPNYSSELNVNALLLGDSALYLCASSPGGNRGTEAFFGQGTRLTVV.

The rearrangement links TRBV7-3 to TRBJ2-7; D is undetermined. This CDR3 is built from 13 residues. Germline CDR1 and CDR2: SGHTA and FQGTGA. V was trimmed by 0 bases and J by 6 bases, leaving 9 bases between them. The CDR3 coding sequence is TGTGCCAGCAGCTTAACGCGCTCCCGCGAGCAGTACTTC. It translates to CASSLTRSREQYF.

The J gene is TRBJ1-2, the V gene TRBV6-1; weak D call: TRBD1 (5 bases). From germline, CDR1 is MNHNS and CDR2 SASEGT. V gave up 6 bases and J gave up 5 bases, with 19 bases separating them. The CDR3 is 15 residues long. This chain's CDR3 is CASSHPSGGLYGYTF. The CDR3 nucleotides read TGTGCCAGCAGCCACCCGTCCGGGGGGTTATATGGCTACACCTTC.

Concerning this clone itself: An end of the junction does not agree with germline; a read error may underlie this. The chain carries TRBV7-9 and TRBJ2-5; D remains unclear. The CDR3 runs to 11 residues. Per the germline V gene, CDR1 is SEHNR and CDR2 is FQNEAQ (reference sequence). The CDR3 nucleotides read TGTTCCAGCAGCTCACAAGAGACCCAGTACTTC. Its translation is CSSSSQETQYF.

The chain uses TRBV29-1 and TRBJ2-3, with 7 bases that match TRBD1. Germline V CDR1 and CDR2: SQVTM, ANQGSEA. The CDR3 is 12 amino acids. J was trimmed by 4 bases and V by 3 bases; bases with no gene match: 1. CDR3 in amino acids: CSVETGSDTQYF. The DNA of the CDR3 is TGCAGCGTTGAGACAGGGTCAGATACGCAGTATTTT.

The rearrangement links TRBV7-6 to TRBJ1-2; D unclear. The CDR3 totals 12 residues. The ends were cut back, 2 bases at V and 7 bases at J, with 8 bases in the middle. Germline V gives CDR1 SGHVS, CDR2 FNYEAQ. The CDR3 loop reads CASSLPRGGYTF. DNA for the CDR3: TGTGCCAGCAGCTTACCCCGGGGTGGCTACACCTTC.

This clone was seen a single time. The V call is TRBV29-1, the J call TRBJ1-1; 7 nucleotides match TRBD1. Germline CDR1 reads SQVTM; CDR2 reads ANQGSEA. The CDR3 covers 12 residues. The CDR3 region has the DNA TGCAGTGGGGACAGTCGAGGAACTGAAGCTTTCTTT. Translation gives CSGDSRGTEAFF.

This chain's CDR3 is CTSSQTSGGPLTDTQYF. CDR3 nucleotides: TGCACCAGCAGCCAGACTAGCGGGGGGCCTCTCACAGATACGCAGTATTTT. The chain uses TRBV1 and TRBJ2-3; the listed D gene, TRBD2, was not tested against the DNA. TRBV1 is a pseudogene segment. This CDR3 is built from 17 residues.

The V gene is TRBV7-3, the J gene TRBJ2-7; 10 bases fit TRBD2. V shed 5 bases, J shed 4 bases, and the junction held 5 bases outside the gene matches. Per germline, CDR1 SGHTA and CDR2 FQGTGA. There are 14 residues in the CDR3. The CDR3 spells CASSQRGGSYEQYF. Written as DNA, the CDR3 is TGTGCCAGCAGCCAGCGGGGGGGCTCGTACGAGCAGTACTTC.

The chain combines TRBV7-2 with TRBJ2-3, with 9 positions matching TRBD2. The germline CDR1 and CDR2 sequences are SGHTA and FQGNSA. V dropped 5 bases and J dropped 5; count of bases not matched to a gene: 11. The CDR3 sequence is 16 residues long. CDR3 sequence (DNA): TGTGCCAGCAGCCTTAGTGGCGGGGGGGCGAAAGATACGCAGTATTTT. Protein product: CASSLSGGGAKDTQYF.

The chain uses TRBV19 and TRBJ1-2; 10 bases line up with TRBD1. The CDR3 is 14 amino acids. Germline CDR1 and CDR2: LNHDA and SQIVND (reference sequence). V was pared by 7 bases and J by 6 bases, with 8 bases of the junction left unmatched. CDR3 bases: TGTGCCAGTACCCCGGGACAGGGGATCCATGGCTACACCTTC. It encodes CASTPGQGIHGYTF.

This chain connects TRBV6-5 to TRBJ1-2; 8 bases are a match to TRBD1. The CDR3 has 13 residues. Losses at the gene ends were 4 bases for V and 4 bases for J; bases not matched to a gene: 2. Germline V CDR1 and CDR2: MNHEY, SVGAGI. In DNA, the CDR3 is TGTGCCAGCAGTTTGACAGGGGCCTATGGCTACACCTTC. It specifies CASSLTGAYGYTF.

In its sample, this clone was seen a few times. Here the CDR3 reads CASRRDRSFNYGYTF. CDR3 nucleotides: TGCGCCAGCAGACGGGACAGGAGCTTCAACTATGGCTACACCTTC. V is TRBV4-1 and J is TRBJ1-2, with 8 bases that match TRBD1. The V gene end was trimmed by 6 bases and the J gene end by 2 bases; junction bases not matched to a gene: 8. Germline V gene lookup returns CDR1 MGHRA and CDR2 YSYEKL. The CDR3 consists of 15 residues.

The chain joins TRBV7-9 to TRBJ2-2; 9 positions agree with TRBD2. Looked up from germline, CDR1 is SEHNR and CDR2 is FQNEAQ (reference sequence). The J segment lost 6 bases and the V segment lost 11 bases, leaving 13 bases of the junction unmatched. The CDR3 extends over 15 amino acids. Written as DNA, the CDR3 is TGTGCCTGCACCTCCCCCGGGACTAGCCCCGGGGAGCTGTTTTTT. Amino acid sequence: CACTSPGTSPGELFF. Filled out from reference TRBV7-9 and TRBJ2-2, the complete variable domain reads DTGVSQNPRHKITKRGQNVTFRCDPISEHNRLYWYRQTLGQGPEFLTYFQNEAQLEKSRLLSDRFSAERPKGSFSTLEIQRTEQGDSAMYLCACTSPGTSPGELFFGEGSRLTVL.

The V call is TRBV6-1, the J call TRBJ1-2, with TRBD1 identical over 11 bases. The germline V gene encodes CDR1 MNHNS and CDR2 SASEGT. The CDR3 is made up of 13 amino acids. J lost 7 bases, V lost 8 bases, and 6 bases had no gene match. CDR3 coding DNA: TGTGCCAGCGGGACAGGGGGTAGGTTTGGCTACACCTTC. It codes for CASGTGGRFGYTF.

V usage is TRBV7-6 and J usage is TRBJ1-2, with 11 bases identical to TRBD1. The germline gives CDR1 SGHVS, CDR2 FNYEAQ. V shed 4 bases, J shed 8 bases, and the junction held 3 bases outside the gene matches. The CDR3 is 13 amino acids. CDR3 nucleotide sequence: TGTGCCAGCAGCTGGGGACAGGGGGTGGGCTACACCTTC. This encodes CASSWGQGVGYTF.

This chain uses TRBV29-1 with TRBJ1-2; D possibly corresponds to TRBD1 (6 bases). Germline V gene lookup returns CDR1 SQVTM and CDR2 ANQGSEA. The CDR3 consists of 13 residues. V gave up 3 bases and J gave up 3 bases, with 11 bases separating them. Written as DNA, the CDR3 is TGCAGCGTTGAGGCGGACAGTTACTATGGCTACACCTTC. It is translated as CSVEADSYYGYTF.

This sequence joins TRBV6-5 and TRBJ1-6; 9 nucleotides match TRBD1. V was pared by 7 bases and J by 5 bases, with 3 bases of the junction left unmatched. CDR1 is MNHEY, CDR2 SVGAGI, per germline. The CDR3 loop spans 14 amino acids. The CDR3 coding sequence is TGTGCCAGCACCGACAGGGGGAATAATTCACCCCTCCACTTT. Translation gives CASTDRGNNSPLHF.

The chain combines TRBV5-1 with TRBJ2-1; TRBD2 matches at 10 bases. CDR1 is SGHRS and CDR2 is YFSETQ in the germline V gene. With 5 bases clipped from V and 4 bases from J, the junction kept 9 bases outside the gene matches. This CDR3 comprises 16 residues. CDR3 bases: TGCGCCAGCAGTGATCTAGCGGGGGACATATACAATGAGCAGTTCTTC. It is translated as CASSDLAGDIYNEQFF.

The rearrangement links TRBV2 to TRBJ2-1; 9 nucleotides line up with TRBD2. This CDR3 is built from 15 residues. Germline V CDR1 and CDR2: SNHLY, FYNNEI. Trimming took 8 bases from V and 3 from J; bases not matched to a gene: 8. CDR3 nucleotide sequence: TGTGCCAGCTCAGATGGGACTAGCTACTACAATGAGCAGTTCTTC. Protein: CASSDGTSYYNEQFF.

The gene calls are TRBV6-4 and TRBJ2-5; TRBD1 is a possible D gene (6 bases). Germline V gives CDR1 MRHNA, CDR2 SNTAGT. The CDR3 is 13 amino acids. V was trimmed by 3 bases and J by 3 bases, leaving 8 bases between them. CDR3 DNA sequence: TGTGCCAGCAGTGAGGGGGCAGAAGAGACCCAGTACTTC. Its protein product is CASSEGAEETQYF.

J is TRBJ2-3 and V is TRBV25-1; TRBD2 aligns across 8 bases. The CDR3 has 17 residues. CDR1 and CDR2 (germline): MGHDK, SYGVNS. The ends lost 2 bases at V and 3 bases at J; junction bases unmatched: 10. The CDR3 reads CASSEGAGGKGTDTQYF. The CDR3 DNA follows: TGTGCCAGCAGTGAAGGGGCGGGGGGCAAGGGAACAGATACGCAGTATTTT.

This clone has a single count. The V call is TRBV5-1, the J call TRBJ2-3; D is ambiguous. The CDR3 sequence is 17 residues long. Trimming stripped 1 base from V and 1 base from J, with 16 bases between. Germline-derived CDR1 and CDR2 are SGHRS and YFSETQ. This CDR3 is CASSLQTRTSGTDTQYF. The CDR3 DNA reads as TGCGCCAGCAGCTTGCAAACCCGCACTTCTGGCACAGATACGCAGTATTTT.

The rearrangement links TRBV4-2 to TRBJ2-1; 11 bases fit TRBD2. CDR3 length: 16 amino acids. Germline V gene lookup returns CDR1 LGHNA and CDR2 YNFKEQ. The V gene end was trimmed by 4 bases and the J gene end by 8 bases; junction bases not matched to a gene: 10. CDR3 residues: CASSPSGLAGGYEQFF. CDR3 coding DNA: TGTGCCAGCAGCCCTTCGGGGCTAGCGGGGGGATATGAGCAGTTCTTC.

V is TRBV5-1 and J is TRBJ2-7; 7 bases are shared with TRBD1. The CDR3 is 16 residues long. Germline CDR1 reads SGHRS; CDR2 reads YFSETQ. With V trimmed by 4 bases and J by 3 bases, 13 bases remained unmatched. CDR3 amino acids: CASSLTTGVPLYEQYF. The CDR3 nucleotides read TGCGCCAGCAGCCTAACAACAGGGGTCCCCCTCTACGAGCAGTACTTC. Supplemented by reference TRBV5-1 and TRBJ2-7, the full variable domain reads KAGVTQTPRYLIKTRGQQVTLSCSPISGHRSVSWYQQTPGQGLQFLFEYFSETQRNKGNFPGRFSGRQFSNSRSEMNVSTLELGDSALYLCASSLTTGVPLYEQYFGPGTRLTVT.

This sequence joins TRBV7-9 and TRBJ2-1; 8 nucleotides match TRBD1. CDR3 length: 15 residues. The ends lost 5 bases at V and 2 bases at J; junction bases unmatched: 5. CDR1 is SEHNR and CDR2 is FQNEAQ in the germline V gene (reference sequence). The CDR3 coding sequence is TGTGCCAGCAGCCTAGACAGGGGACCCTACAATGAGCAGTTCTTC. It codes for CASSLDRGPYNEQFF.

This sequence joins TRBV6-1 and TRBJ2-7; possibly TRBD2 for D (5 bases). Trimming removed 7 bases from V and 5 bases from J, with 12 bases in between. Germline CDR1 and CDR2: MNHNS and SASEGT. The CDR3 has 12 amino acids. The CDR3 loop is CASIPSRDEQYF. The CDR3 nucleotides read TGTGCCAGCATCCCTTCGAGGGACGAGCAGTACTTC.